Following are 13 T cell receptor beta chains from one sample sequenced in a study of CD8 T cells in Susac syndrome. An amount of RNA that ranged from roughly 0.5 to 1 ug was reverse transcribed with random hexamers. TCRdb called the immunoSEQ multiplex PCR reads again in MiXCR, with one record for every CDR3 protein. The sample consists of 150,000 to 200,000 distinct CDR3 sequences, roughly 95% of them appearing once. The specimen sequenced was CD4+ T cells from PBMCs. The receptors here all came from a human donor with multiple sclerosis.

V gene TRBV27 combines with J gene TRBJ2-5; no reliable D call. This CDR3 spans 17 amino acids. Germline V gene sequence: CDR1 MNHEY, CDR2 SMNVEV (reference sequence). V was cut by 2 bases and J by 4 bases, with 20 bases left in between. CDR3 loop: CASSLGVAAGRLETQYF. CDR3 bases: TGTGCCAGCAGTTTAGGGGTCGCGGCAGGCCGTTTAGAGACCCAGTACTTC.

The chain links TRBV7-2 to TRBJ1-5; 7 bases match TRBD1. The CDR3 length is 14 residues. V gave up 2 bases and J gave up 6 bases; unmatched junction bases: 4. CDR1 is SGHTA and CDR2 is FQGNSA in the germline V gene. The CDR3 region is CASSLKTGPQPQHF. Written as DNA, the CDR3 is TGTGCCAGCAGCTTAAAGACAGGGCCTCAGCCCCAGCATTTT.

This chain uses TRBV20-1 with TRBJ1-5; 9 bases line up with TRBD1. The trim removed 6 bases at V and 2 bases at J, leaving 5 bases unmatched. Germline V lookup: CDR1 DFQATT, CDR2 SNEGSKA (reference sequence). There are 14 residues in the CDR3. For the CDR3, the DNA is TGCAGTGCGCCTAGGACAGGGGGCAATCAGCCCCAGCATTTT. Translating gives CSAPRTGGNQPQHF.

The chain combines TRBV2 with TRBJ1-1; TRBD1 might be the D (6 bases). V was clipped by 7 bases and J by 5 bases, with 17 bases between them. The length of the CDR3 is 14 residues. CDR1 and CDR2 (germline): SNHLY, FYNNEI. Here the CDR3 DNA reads TGTGCCAGCAAACAACAGGGCTTTGTGACTGAAGCTTTCTTT. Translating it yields CASKQQGFVTEAFF.

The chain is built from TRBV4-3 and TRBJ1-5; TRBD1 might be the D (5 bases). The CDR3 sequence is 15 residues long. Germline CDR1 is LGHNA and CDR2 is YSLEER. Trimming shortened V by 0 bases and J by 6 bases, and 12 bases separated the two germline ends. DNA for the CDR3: TGCGCCAGCAGCCAAGATTCCGGGGGAGGTCAGCCCCAGCATTTT. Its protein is CASSQDSGGGQPQHF.

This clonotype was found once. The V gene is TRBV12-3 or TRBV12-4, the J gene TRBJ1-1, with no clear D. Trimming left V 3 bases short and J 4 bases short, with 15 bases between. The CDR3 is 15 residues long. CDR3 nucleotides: TGTGCCAGCAGTTTGGTCCTGCGCACCAGCACTGAAGCTTTCTTT. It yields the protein CASSLVLRTSTEAFF.

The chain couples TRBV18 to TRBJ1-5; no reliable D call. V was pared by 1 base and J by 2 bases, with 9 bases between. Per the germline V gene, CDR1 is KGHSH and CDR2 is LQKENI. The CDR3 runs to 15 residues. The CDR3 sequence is CASSPQVQGNQPQHF. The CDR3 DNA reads TGTGCCAGCTCACCACAAGTGCAGGGCAATCAGCCCCAGCATTTT. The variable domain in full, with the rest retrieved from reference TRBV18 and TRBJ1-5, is NAGVMQNPRHLVRRRGQEARLRCSPMKGHSHVYWYRQLPEEGLKFMVYLQKENIIDESGMPKERFSAEFPKEGPSILRIQQVVRGDSAAYFCASSPQVQGNQPQHFGDGTRLSIL.

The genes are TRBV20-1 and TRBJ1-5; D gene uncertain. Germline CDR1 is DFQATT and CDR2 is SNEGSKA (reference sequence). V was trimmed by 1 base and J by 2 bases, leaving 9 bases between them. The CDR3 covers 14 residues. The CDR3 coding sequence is TGCAGTGCTAGAGGGGGATTCGGCAATCAGCCCCAGCATTTT. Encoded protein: CSARGGFGNQPQHF.

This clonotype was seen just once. CDR3 in DNA: TGCAGTGCGCGGACAGGCCCCGGGGAGCTGTTTTTT. Residues: CSARTGPGELFF. The chain joins TRBV20-1 to TRBJ2-2; 7 nucleotides line up with TRBD1. CDR3 length: 12 residues. The trim removed 6 bases at V and 6 bases at J, leaving 4 bases unmatched. Germline CDR1 and CDR2: DFQATT and SNEGSKA (reference sequence).

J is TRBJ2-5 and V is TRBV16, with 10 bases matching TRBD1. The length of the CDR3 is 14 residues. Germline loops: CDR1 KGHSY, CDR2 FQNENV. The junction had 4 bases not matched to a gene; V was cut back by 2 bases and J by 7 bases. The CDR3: CASSQHGTGATQYF. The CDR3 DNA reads TGTGCCAGCAGCCAACATGGGACAGGGGCGACCCAGTACTTC.

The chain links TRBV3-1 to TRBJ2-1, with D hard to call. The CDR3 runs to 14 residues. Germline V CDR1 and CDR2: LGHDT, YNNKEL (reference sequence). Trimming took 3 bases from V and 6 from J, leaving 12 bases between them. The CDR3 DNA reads TGTGCCAGCAGCCAGGGCCGACACCGCAATGAGCAGTTCTTC. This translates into CASSQGRHRNEQFF.

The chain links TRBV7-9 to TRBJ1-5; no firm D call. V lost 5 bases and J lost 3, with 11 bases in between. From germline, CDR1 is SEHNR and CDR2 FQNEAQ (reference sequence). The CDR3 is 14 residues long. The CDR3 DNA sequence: TGTGCCAGCAGCCCCGGGGAGATCAATCAGCCCCAGCATTTT. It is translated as CASSPGEINQPQHF.

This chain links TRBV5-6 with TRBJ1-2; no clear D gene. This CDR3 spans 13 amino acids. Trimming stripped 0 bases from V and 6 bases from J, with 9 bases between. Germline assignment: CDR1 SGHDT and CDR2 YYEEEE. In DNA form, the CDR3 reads TGTGCCAGCAGCTTGGGAGGGATAGATGGCTACACCTTC. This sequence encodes CASSLGGIDGYTF.